What follows describes a single T cell receptor beta chain. Profiling relied on immunoSEQ multiplex PCR, and the TCRdb table lists in-frame clones only, not all of them. The repertoire holds 300,000 to 450,000 clones, with roughly nine tenths as singletons. This record belongs to a study of blood T cell repertoires in COVID-19. Turning to the study itself: Sources were T cells, B-cell-depleted T cells, or PBMCs; the material itself was cDNA or gDNA.

Participant reports of clinical history set cohort assignment. Recovered participants had two consecutive negative NP/OP PCR tests, healthcare professional clearance, or symptom resolution. Germline V gene lookup returns CDR1 SNHLY and CDR2 FYNNEI. The V and J ends lost 7 bases and 5 bases respectively, with 9 bases between them. This CDR3 is built from 12 residues. This receptor was obtained from a man between 18 and 35 years old who had recovered from COVID-19. Specimen: PBMCs or T cells enriched from blood (not recorded which). The chain is built from TRBV2 and TRBJ1-5, with D tentatively TRBD1 (6 bases). Here the CDR3 reads CASTAGDQPQHF. CDR3 bases: TGTGCCAGCACTGCAGGGGATCAGCCCCAGCATTTT.